The clone carrying this T cell receptor (beta chain) is a singleton in its sample. As yet, its antigen is unknown. These data originate in a study of CD8 T cells in Susac syndrome. Across the study: When blood was drawn, patients with Susac syndrome were on intravenous immunoglobulin alone, on corticosteroids, or therapy-naive. Study-wide results and caveats: When the CD4+ T cell repertoires of patients with Susac syndrome were examined, they did not show any clonal expansion.

An input of about 0.5 to 1 ug of RNA was subjected to reverse transcription using random hexamers. TCRdb redid the calling of the immunoSEQ multiplex PCR reads with MiXCR, one entry per CDR3 protein. The repertoire holds roughly 140,000 distinct CDR3 sequences, with 95% as singletons. Trimming cost V 0 bases and J 2 bases, with 11 bases left between them. Looked up from germline, CDR1 is DFQATT and CDR2 is SNEGSKA (reference sequence). The CDR3 consists of 14 residues. The sequenced target, TCR beta, came from blood CD8+ and CD4+ T cells. J is TRBJ2-7 and V is TRBV20-1, with D possibly matching TRBD2 (5 bases). This TCR derives from a human donor with Susac syndrome. Sequencing was carried out using CD4+ T cells from PBMCs. The CDR3 here is CSARDRRNPYEQYF. CDR3 nucleotides: TGCAGTGCTAGAGATCGGAGGAATCCCTACGAGCAGTACTTC.